One T cell receptor beta chain is described in this entry. Antigen: not known. The data are from a study of PD-1 blockade in mismatch repair-deficient tumors. Study as a whole: Patients had over ten mismatch repair-deficient cancer types and were previously treated and progressing. Study results and limitations: After pembrolizumab, tumor-resident clones rose rapidly, then generally contracted before radiologic responses.

Profiling relied on immunoSEQ multiplex PCR, and the TCRdb table lists in-frame clones only, not all of them. The sample records under 40,000 clones, roughly 84% being singletons. Every patient had mismatch repair deficiency by PCR or immunohistochemistry. TCRs were sequenced from a few patients responding to pembrolizumab. The length of the CDR3 is 15 residues. CDR1 SEHNR and CDR2 FQNEAQ come from the germline V gene (reference sequence). V was clipped by 7 bases and J by 7 bases, with 20 bases between them. The material was PBMCs, obtained approximately 9 months after starting pembrolizumab. This rearrangement joins TRBV7-9 to TRBJ2-1; a possible D gene is TRBD2 (6 bases). The receptor was derived from an adult with mismatch repair-deficient cancer. Written as DNA, the CDR3 is TGTGCCAGCACACGCAGGGCGGCGGGGAGGAATGAGCAGTTCTTC. This sequence encodes CASTRRAAGRNEQFF.